Listed below are T cell receptor beta chains from one sample, sequenced in a study of neurological immune-mediated disorders. TCRdb reprocessed the 5' RACE reads with MiXCR, giving one entry per CDR3 protein. Of approximately 59,000 distinct CDR3 sequences listed, roughly 5% were seen once; the top ten hold approximately 5.1%. Sequences were obtained from PBMCs. The receptors come from a human donor with multiple sclerosis. The donor label of this sample is uncertain. Each CDR3 is given with its conserved first and last residue. The D gene is left open where the match is weak. Only part of the rows carry a size: once, few, many, or a class if the clone is expanded.

TRBJ2-1 many TRBV9 - CASSVGGPHNEQFF TGTGCCAGCAGCGTAGGGGGGCCTCACAATGAGCAGTTCTTC
TRBJ1-1 many TRBV15 - CATSRALGLTTEAFF TGTGCCACCAGCCGCGCATTGGGACTGACCACTGAAGCTTTCTTT
TRBJ2-7 few TRBV7-9 - CASSLRQGPTKQYF TGTGCCAGCAGCTTACGTCAAGGGCCTACGAAGCAGTACTTC
TRBJ2-7 few TRBV20-1 - CSASDTPVSYEQYF TGCAGTGCTAGTGACACCCCAGTGTCCTACGAGCAGTACTTC
TRBJ2-3 many TRBV7-2 - CASSLAPSDTQYF TGTGCCAGCAGCTTAGCGCCGTCAGATACGCAGTATTTT
TRBJ2-7 many TRBV5-1 - CASSLSGNSYEQYF TGCGCCAGCAGCTTGTCCGGGAACTCCTACGAGCAGTACTTC
TRBJ1-2 many TRBV5-1 TRBD1 CASSLDGTGPGYTF TGCGCCAGCAGCTTGGACGGGACAGGGCCCGGCTACACCTTC
TRBJ2-1 many TRBV20-1 TRBD2 CSARRPGTSGTNNEQFF TGCAGTGCTAGAAGACCCGGGACTAGCGGGACAAACAATGAGCAGTTCTTC
TRBJ2-7 many TRBV5-6 TRBD2 CASSFIGRISYEQYF TGTGCCAGCAGCTTCATCGGGAGGATTTCCTACGAGCAGTACTTC
TRBJ2-1 many TRBV11-2 - CASSQTGSSYNEQFF TGTGCCAGCAGTCAAACAGGTAGCTCCTACAATGAGCAGTTCTTC
TRBJ2-1 many TRBV6-2/TRBV6-3 - CASSYRRTGGYNEQFF TGTGCCAGCAGTTATCGGAGGACCGGGGGCTACAATGAGCAGTTCTTC
TRBJ1-3 many TRBV15 - CATSSAPGRNTIYF TGTGCCACCAGCAGCGCCCCAGGAAGAAACACCATATATTTT
TRBJ2-4 many TRBV20-1 TRBD2 CSARPGLAGGPKNIQYF TGCAGTGCTAGGCCGGGGCTAGCGGGGGGACCCAAAAACATTCAGTACTTC
TRBJ2-3 many TRBV20-1 - CSAPQGWADTQYF TGCAGTGCTCCACAGGGTTGGGCAGATACGCAGTATTTT
TRBJ2-1 many TRBV5-1 - CASSSSLATEQFF TGCGCCAGCAGCTCCTCACTAGCCACTGAGCAGTTCTTC
TRBJ1-1 - TRBV29-1 - CSVAGGGEAFF TGCAGCGTGGCCGGGGGAGGAGAGGCTTTCTTT
TRBJ2-7 many TRBV5-1 - CASSPEGALYEQYF TGCGCCAGCAGTCCGGAGGGGGCCCTCTACGAGCAGTACTTC
TRBJ2-7 many TRBV5-6 TRBD1 CASSLGGGGYEQYF TGTGCCAGCAGCTTGGGAGGGGGCGGCTACGAGCAGTACTTC
TRBJ1-6 - TRBV3-1 - CASSRAVYNSPLHF TGTGCCAGCAGTCGGGCGGTCTATAATTCACCCCTCCACTTT
TRBJ1-1 many TRBV2 TRBD1 CASIKGARTEAFF TGTGCCAGCATTAAGGGGGCTAGGACTGAAGCTTTCTTT
TRBJ2-3 many TRBV20-1 - CSAREAGANTDTQYF TGCAGTGCTAGAGAGGCGGGGGCTAACACAGATACGCAGTATTTT
TRBJ2-7 many TRBV5-1 - CASSYTGRGRSSYEQYF TGCGCCAGCAGCTATACCGGCAGGGGCCGGAGCTCCTACGAGCAGTACTTC
TRBJ2-5 many TRBV20-1 TRBD2 CSVLAGRTQYF TGCAGTGTCCTAGCGGGGCGGACCCAGTACTTC
TRBJ2-2 many TRBV20-1 TRBD2 CSARDSTSGGSNTGELFF TGCAGTGCTAGAGATTCGACTAGCGGGGGATCGAACACCGGGGAGCTGTTTTTT
TRBJ1-5 medium-sized TRBV12-3/TRBV12-4 - CASSLRRLGNQPQHF TGTGCCAGCAGTTTAAGGAGGTTGGGGAATCAGCCCCAGCATTTT
TRBJ1-4 many TRBV5-6 - CASSSPQGHTEKLFF TGTGCCAGCAGCTCGCCGCAGGGGCATACAGAAAAACTGTTTTTT
TRBJ1-1 many TRBV12-3/TRBV12-4 TRBD1 CASNPPGQGIEAFF TGTGCCAGCAACCCACCGGGACAGGGGATTGAAGCTTTCTTT
TRBJ2-1 many TRBV3-1 TRBD2 CASSPYLAGGGNEQFF TGTGCCAGCAGCCCTTACCTAGCGGGGGGCGGGAATGAGCAGTTCTTC
TRBJ2-1 few TRBV6-1 - CASSEEDRERGEQFF TGTGCCAGCAGTGAGGAGGACAGGGAGCGGGGTGAGCAGTTCTTC
TRBJ2-6 few TRBV20-1 - CSATTLGANVLTF TGCAGTGCCACGACCCTTGGGGCCAACGTCCTGACTTTC
TRBJ2-3 many TRBV7-6 - CASSSGGGTDTQYF TGTGCCAGCAGCTCAGGGGGGGGCACAGATACGCAGTATTTT
TRBJ1-3 many TRBV20-1 - CSARIVSGNTIYF TGCAGTGCTAGAATAGTCTCTGGAAACACCATATATTTT
TRBJ2-3 many TRBV20-1 TRBD2 CSAGLGAGGLGTDTQYF TGCAGTGCTGGACTCGGAGCGGGGGGGCTGGGCACAGATACGCAGTATTTT
TRBJ2-7 many TRBV5-1 - CASRPAGGLIQYF TGCGCCAGCAGGCCGGCTGGGGGCCTAATTCAGTACTTC
TRBJ1-2 many TRBV7-9 - CASSLDTGYTF TGTGCCAGCAGCTTGGACACTGGCTACACCTTC
TRBJ1-4 many TRBV9 - CASSGNRQNEKLFF TGTGCCAGCAGCGGGAACCGCCAAAATGAAAAACTGTTTTTT
TRBJ2-2 many TRBV20-1 - CSAKKGGDTGELFF TGCAGTGCTAAAAAAGGGGGGGACACCGGGGAGCTGTTTTTT
TRBJ1-2 - TRBV18 - CASSPQGSATPYGYTF TGTGCCAGCTCACCACAGGGGTCTGCTACCCCCTATGGCTACACCTTC
TRBJ2-7 many TRBV4-2 - CASSQATTANYEQYF TGTGCCAGCAGCCAAGCCACGACCGCTAACTACGAGCAGTACTTC
TRBJ2-1 many TRBV10-3 - CASRDSGGNEQFF TGTGCCTCCCGGGACTCAGGGGGGAATGAGCAGTTCTTC
TRBJ2-2 many TRBV5-4 - CASSLGQQNTGELFF TGTGCCAGCAGCTTGGGACAGCAGAACACCGGGGAGCTGTTTTTT
TRBJ2-1 many TRBV20-1 - CSARSLQGSPDRQFF TGCAGTGCTAGGTCCTTACAGGGATCCCCCGATAGGCAGTTCTTC
TRBJ2-7 many TRBV29-1 TRBD1 CSVVGQAYEQYF TGCAGCGTAGTAGGACAGGCTTACGAGCAGTACTTC
TRBJ2-1 many TRBV6-6 - CASRRTASSSYNEQFF TGTGCCAGCAGGCGGACGGCCAGTAGCTCCTACAATGAGCAGTTCTTC
TRBJ1-4 many TRBV19 - CASNNRANEKLFF TGTGCCAGTAACAACAGGGCCAATGAAAAACTGTTTTTT
TRBJ2-1 many TRBV5-1 TRBD2 CASRQSGGAYNEQFF TGCGCCAGCAGACAAAGCGGGGGGGCGTACAATGAGCAGTTCTTC
TRBJ1-1 many TRBV20-1 - CSARVTGHINTEAFF TGCAGTGCTAGAGTTACCGGACATATTAACACTGAAGCTTTCTTT
TRBJ1-6 few TRBV25-1 TRBD1 CASSSTGTGGNSPLHF TGTGCCAGCAGTTCAACGGGGACAGGGGGTAATTCACCCCTCCACTTT
TRBJ2-1 many TRBV11-3 - CASSLAPGTPSYNEQFF TGTGCCAGCAGCTTAGCTCCCGGGACTCCCTCTTACAATGAGCAGTTCTTC
TRBJ1-5 - TRBV20-1 - CSAPEAGALQPQHF TGCAGTGCCCCAGAGGCAGGGGCCCTACAGCCCCAGCATTTT
TRBJ1-1 many TRBV6-2/TRBV6-3 TRBD1 CASQGGFTEAFF TGTGCCTCCCAAGGGGGCTTTACTGAAGCTTTCTTT
TRBJ2-5 many TRBV7-9 TRBD2 CASSSSGTRSETQYF TGTGCCAGCAGCTCATCGGGGACTAGGTCGGAGACCCAGTACTTC
TRBJ2-1 many TRBV10-3 TRBD2 CAIATRGGGGSYNEQFF TGTGCCATCGCTACTCGGGGGGGCGGTGGCTCCTACAATGAGCAGTTCTTC
TRBJ2-2 many TRBV20-1 - CSARELMGTGELFF TGCAGTGCTAGAGAATTGATGGGAACCGGGGAGCTGTTTTTT
TRBJ2-7 many TRBV7-3 TRBD1 CASSLSGQGTYEQYF TGTGCCAGCAGCTTATCGGGACAGGGAACCTACGAGCAGTACTTC
TRBJ2-2 few TRBV6-2/TRBV6-3 - CASSYRDTGELFF TGTGCCAGCAGTTACAGGGACACCGGGGAGCTGTTTTTT
TRBJ1-2 many TRBV20-1 - CSARRDNNNYGYTF TGCAGTGCTAGACGGGACAACAATAACTATGGCTACACCTTC
TRBJ2-3 many TRBV7-2 - CASSHARGEAQYF TGTGCCAGCAGCCATGCTCGTGGGGAGGCGCAGTATTTT
TRBJ2-7 many TRBV7-2 TRBD2 CASSLKTSGGSSYEQYF TGTGCCAGCAGCTTAAAGACTAGCGGGGGTAGCTCCTACGAGCAGTACTTC
TRBJ1-5 many TRBV9 - CASSPGVGASNQPQHF TGTGCCAGCAGCCCAGGGGTAGGGGCGAGCAATCAGCCCCAGCATTTT